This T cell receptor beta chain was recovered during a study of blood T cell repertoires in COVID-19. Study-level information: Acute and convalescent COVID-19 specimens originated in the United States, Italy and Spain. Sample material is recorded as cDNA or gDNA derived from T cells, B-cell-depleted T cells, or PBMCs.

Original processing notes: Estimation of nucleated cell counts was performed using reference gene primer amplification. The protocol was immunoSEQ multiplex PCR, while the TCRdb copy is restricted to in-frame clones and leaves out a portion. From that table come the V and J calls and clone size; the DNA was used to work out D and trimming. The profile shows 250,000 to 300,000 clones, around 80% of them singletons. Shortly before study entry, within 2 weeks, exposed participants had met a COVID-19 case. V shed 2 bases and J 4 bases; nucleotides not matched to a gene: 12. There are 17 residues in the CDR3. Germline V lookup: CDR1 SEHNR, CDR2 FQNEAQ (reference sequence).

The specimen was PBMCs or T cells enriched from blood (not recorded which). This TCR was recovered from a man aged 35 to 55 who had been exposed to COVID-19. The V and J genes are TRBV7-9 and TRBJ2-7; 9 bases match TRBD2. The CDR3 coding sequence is TGTGCCAGCAGCTTACCCAATTTAGCGGGGGAGAAATACGAGCAGTACTTC. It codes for CASSLPNLAGEKYEQYF.